A selection of T cell receptor beta chains follows, all from one sample in a study of graft-versus-host responses after intestinal transplantation. Assay: immunoSEQ multiplex PCR; the TCRdb copy retains only in-frame clones and omits some. The sample yields tens of thousands of clones, around 90% seen once. Sequenced material: ileum tissue, taken about 200 days after intestinal transplant. Receptors were obtained from a human patient who received an intestinal transplant, so some T cells may come from the graft donor. CDR3s include the opening cysteine and the closing phenylalanine or tryptophan. The D gene is left open where the match is weak. Clone size appears in some rows only: once, few, many, or a class for an expanded clone.

abundance: few; v_gene: TRBV6-1; d_gene: TRBD1; j_gene: TRBJ1-6; CDR3aa: CASSARQGGSYNSPLHF; CDR3nt: TGTGCCAGCAGTGCCCGACAGGGGGGCTCCTATAATTCACCCCTCCACTTT
abundance: .; v_gene: TRBV6-1; d_gene: .; j_gene: TRBJ2-7; CDR3aa: CATTRDSSYSYEQYF; CDR3nt: TGTGCCACCACGCGGGACAGTTCTTACTCCTACGAGCAGTACTTC
abundance: .; v_gene: TRBV27; d_gene: TRBD2; j_gene: TRBJ2-3; CDR3aa: CASSLIILLFGGRRTDTQYF; CDR3nt: TGTGCCAGCAGTTTAATTATCCTCCTCTTTGGCGGGAGAAGAACAGATACGCAGTATTTT
abundance: once; v_gene: TRBV28; d_gene: .; j_gene: TRBJ1-5; CDR3aa: CASSLQWTADYSNQPQHF; CDR3nt: TGTGCCAGCAGTTTACAATGGACAGCCGATTATAGCAATCAGCCCCAGCATTTT
abundance: few; v_gene: TRBV10-3; d_gene: TRBD1; j_gene: TRBJ1-3; CDR3aa: CAISELYGTGSYTIYF; CDR3nt: TGTGCCATCAGTGAGCTTTACGGGACAGGGTCATACACCATATATTTT
abundance: few; v_gene: TRBV27; d_gene: TRBD1; j_gene: TRBJ2-7; CDR3aa: CASSPGTGEPHEQYF; CDR3nt: TGTGCCAGCAGTCCCGGGACAGGGGAGCCCCACGAGCAGTACTTC
abundance: .; v_gene: TRBV10-3; d_gene: .; j_gene: TRBJ2-3; CDR3aa: CAIRNQGQDTQYF; CDR3nt: TGTGCCATCAGGAACCAGGGGCAAGATACGCAGTATTTT
abundance: .; v_gene: TRBV9; d_gene: TRBD2; j_gene: TRBJ2-1; CDR3aa: CASSVEKGLAGYNEQFF; CDR3nt: TGTGCCAGCAGCGTAGAGAAAGGGCTAGCGGGATACAATGAGCAGTTCTTC
abundance: .; v_gene: TRBV5-4; d_gene: TRBD2; j_gene: TRBJ2-1; CDR3aa: CASSLDAGGINEQFF; CDR3nt: TGTGCCAGCAGCTTGGATGCGGGGGGGATCAATGAGCAGTTCTTC
abundance: .; v_gene: TRBV5-1; d_gene: TRBD2; j_gene: TRBJ2-1; CDR3aa: CASSLEGLAGGREQFF; CDR3nt: TGCGCCAGCAGCTTGGAGGGACTAGCGGGAGGACGTGAGCAGTTCTTC
abundance: .; v_gene: TRBV6-5; d_gene: .; j_gene: TRBJ1-2; CDR3aa: CASKGRGYGYTF; CDR3nt: TGTGCCAGCAAGGGCAGGGGCTATGGCTACACCTTC
abundance: .; v_gene: TRBV5-1; d_gene: .; j_gene: TRBJ2-2; CDR3aa: CASSIGSTNTGELFF; CDR3nt: TGCGCCAGCAGCATCGGGTCAACGAACACCGGGGAGCTGTTTTTT
abundance: .; v_gene: TRBV4-1; d_gene: .; j_gene: TRBJ2-2; CDR3aa: CASSSMAFLNTGELFF; CDR3nt: TGCGCCAGCAGCTCGATGGCGTTTCTGAACACCGGGGAGCTGTTTTTT
abundance: .; v_gene: TRBV28; d_gene: .; j_gene: TRBJ2-5; CDR3aa: CASSLPWEQETQYF; CDR3nt: TGTGCCAGCAGCCTGCCATGGGAACAAGAGACCCAGTACTTC
abundance: .; v_gene: TRBV5-6; d_gene: .; j_gene: TRBJ2-7; CDR3aa: CASSLPGRPSEQYF; CDR3nt: TGTGCCAGCAGCTTGCCGGGACGACCCAGCGAGCAGTACTTC
abundance: .; v_gene: TRBV5-1; d_gene: TRBD1; j_gene: TRBJ2-1; CDR3aa: CASSLDSGTGRSYNEQFF; CDR3nt: TGCGCCAGCAGCTTGGATTCCGGGACAGGGAGATCTTACAATGAGCAGTTCTTC